The 23 T cell receptor beta chains given below trace back to one sample, sequenced in a study of control samples from healthy donors and cancer patients. Only in-frame clones appear in the TCRdb table, and some are missing; sequencing was by immunoSEQ multiplex PCR. In the table there are roughly 59,000 clones, about 92% of which are singletons. The specimen sequenced was PBMCs. These receptors all stem from a man between 35 and 55 years old with colorectal cancer.

Remarks on this clone: Compared with germline, one end of the junction differs, possibly owing to a read error. The same CDR3 can be traced to other DNA sequences in this sample. This sequence joins TRBV14 and TRBJ1-1, with D unclear. The length of the CDR3 is 13 residues. CDR1 and CDR2 (germline): SGHDN, FVKESK. DNA for the CDR3: TGTGCCAGCAGCCAGTACATGAACACTGAAGCTTTTTTT. Protein sequence: CASSQYMNTEAFF.

The genes are TRBV27 and TRBJ1-1, with TRBD1 identical over 7 bases. Germline V gives CDR1 MNHEY, CDR2 SMNVEV (reference sequence). This CDR3 has 19 amino acids. After removal of 0 bases from V and 10 bases from J, the junction contained 23 bases not matched to a gene. CDR3: CASSLSIVVGGKLRVGAFF. In DNA, the CDR3 is TGTGCCAGCAGTTTATCTATTGTGGTAGGGGGCAAGTTGCGCGTCGGAGCTTTCTTT.

V usage is TRBV19 and J usage is TRBJ1-2; possibly TRBD1 for D (5 bases). V lost 6 bases, J lost 5 bases, and 7 bases lay in between. The CDR3 extends over 11 amino acids. Looked up from germline, CDR1 is LNHDA and CDR2 is SQIVND (reference sequence). DNA of the CDR3: TGTGCCAGTAGCGACAGATATGGCTACACCTTC. It codes for CASSDRYGYTF.

This clone is a singleton in its sample. This chain uses TRBV6-2 or TRBV6-3 with TRBJ2-1; D may match TRBD1 or TRBD2 (6 bases each). V dropped 1 base and J dropped 5 bases, with 12 bases sitting between them. Germline V CDR1 and CDR2: MNHEY, SVGEGT. This CDR3 region has 15 residues. Here the CDR3 reads CASSYYGGRNNEQFF. For the CDR3, the DNA is TGTGCCAGCAGTTACTACGGGGGCAGAAACAATGAGCAGTTCTTC.

The chain is built from TRBV5-6 and TRBJ2-7; TRBD1 aligns across 8 bases. Germline V gene lookup returns CDR1 SGHDT and CDR2 YYEEEE. CDR3 length equals 14 residues. V was clipped by 4 bases and J by 2 bases; unmatched bases: 5. CDR3 DNA: TGTGCCAGCAGCCCTGACAGGGGAACCTACGAGCAGTACTTC. Encoded protein: CASSPDRGTYEQYF.

The chain uses TRBV3-1 (or the pseudogene TRBV3-2) and TRBJ1-4, with D uncertain. Trimming took 4 bases from V and 0 from J, leaving 9 bases between them. The length of the CDR3 is 15 residues. Germline CDR1 and CDR2: LGHDT and YNNKEL (reference sequence). The CDR3 DNA reads TGTGCCAGCAGCCCCTTAGGGACAACTAATGAAAAACTGTTTTTT. Protein product: CASSPLGTTNEKLFF.

The table lists this clone with a few counts. CDR3 loop: CASSPGLVNPDTQYF. Written as DNA, the CDR3 is TGTGCCAGCAGCCCTGGACTAGTTAACCCCGATACGCAGTATTTT. The V and J genes are TRBV5-4 and TRBJ2-3; 7 bases are shared with TRBD2. Per germline, CDR1 SGHNT and CDR2 YYREEE (reference sequence). This CDR3 contains 15 residues. V lost 4 bases, J lost 6 bases, and 11 bases stayed unmatched.

This chain joins TRBV7-2 and TRBJ1-1; D perhaps matches TRBD1 (5 bases). The CDR3 consists of 14 residues. Trimming took 2 bases from V and 1 from J, leaving 8 bases between them. CDR1 is SGHTA and CDR2 is FQGNSA in the germline V gene. CDR3 DNA sequence: TGTGCCAGCAGCTTATCGGGACGGAACACTGAAGCTTTCTTT. Protein: CASSLSGRNTEAFF.

This chain joins TRBV3-1 (or the pseudogene TRBV3-2) and TRBJ2-5; 9 nucleotides align to TRBD1. J lost 1 base, V lost 1 base, and 1 base had no gene match. Germline CDR1 is LGHDT and CDR2 is YNNKEL (reference sequence). This CDR3 region has 15 residues. CDR3 residues: CASSQGGQGQETQYF. The CDR3 DNA sequence: TGTGCCAGCAGCCAAGGGGGACAGGGCCAAGAGACCCAGTACTTC.

The chain combines TRBV28 with TRBJ2-5; perhaps D is TRBD1 or TRBD2 (6 bases each). Per the germline V gene, CDR1 is MDHEN and CDR2 is SYDVKM. The CDR3 totals 12 residues. The CDR3: CAGGPNQETQYF. CDR3 coding DNA: TGTGCTGGGGGGCCTAATCAAGAGACCCAGTACTTC.

J is TRBJ2-2 and V is TRBV5-1, with D perhaps TRBD2 (5 bases). This CDR3 has 15 residues. Per the germline V gene, CDR1 is SGHRS and CDR2 is YFSETQ. V lost 0 bases to trimming and J lost 3 bases, with 9 bases between them. The CDR3 region is CASSLALGDTGELFF. CDR3 bases: TGCGCCAGCAGCTTGGCACTCGGGGACACCGGGGAGCTGTTTTTT.

The chain joins TRBV24-1 to TRBJ2-4, with D possibly TRBD1 on 5 matching bases. Trimming cost V 4 bases and J 0 bases, with 9 bases left between them. The CDR3 loop spans 15 amino acids. The germline gives CDR1 KGHDR, CDR2 SFDVKD. CDR3 nucleotide sequence: TGTGCCACCAGTGACCCGACAGTAGCCAAAAACATTCAGTACTTC. Translated: CATSDPTVAKNIQYF.

A remark on this clone: Germline is not matched at one junction end, which may reflect a read error. The chain carries TRBV5-6 and TRBJ2-7, with TRBD2 as a possible D gene (5 bases). The CDR3 is 15 residues long. Looked up from germline, CDR1 is SGHDT and CDR2 is YYEEEE. The CDR3 coding sequence is TGTGCCAGCAGCTTGAGAGGGTTAGCCTCCAACGAGCAGTACTTC. Translated: CASSLRGLASNEQYF.

CDR3 region: CASSIAPSGGQETQYF. The CDR3 DNA reads TGTGCCAGTAGTATAGCTCCTAGCGGGGGTCAAGAGACCCAGTACTTC. V and J are TRBV19 and TRBJ2-5; 10 positions agree with TRBD2. The CDR3 is made up of 16 amino acids. CDR1 LNHDA and CDR2 SQIVND come from the germline V gene (reference sequence). Trimming removed 1 base from V and 2 bases from J; junction bases left unmatched: 4.

V is TRBV11-3 and J is TRBJ2-3, with unresolved D. V dropped 5 bases and J dropped 0 bases, with 12 bases sitting between them. The CDR3 is 15 amino acids. The germline V gene encodes CDR1 SGHNT and CDR2 YENEEA. CDR3 sequence reads: CASSNGRESTDTQYF. The CDR3 DNA reads as TGTGCCAGCAGCAATGGAAGGGAAAGCACAGATACGCAGTATTTT.

The gene calls are TRBV2 and TRBJ2-7; no firm D call. Germline lookup yields CDR1 SNHLY and CDR2 FYNNEI. This CDR3 region has 12 residues. Deletions cut 6 bases from V and 0 bases from J, with 6 bases between. CDR3 bases: TGTGCCAGCAGACTAATCTCCTACGAGCAGTACTTC. Translating gives CASRLISYEQYF. The entire variable domain, with the rest obtained from reference TRBV2 and TRBJ2-7, is as follows: EPEVTQTPSHQVTQMGQEVILRCVPISNHLYFYWYRQILGQKVEFLVSFYNNEISEKSEIFDDQFSVERPDGSNFTLKIRSTKLEDSAMYFCASRLISYEQYFGPGTRLTVT.

The chain has TRBV5-1 and TRBJ1-2, with 12 bases identical to TRBD1. Per germline, CDR1 SGHRS and CDR2 YFSETQ. The CDR3 totals 15 residues. Unmatched junction bases numbered 3, after V lost 4 bases and J lost 2 bases. CDR3 sequence: CASSPGQGANYGYTF. The CDR3, as DNA: TGCGCCAGCAGCCCGGGACAGGGGGCCAACTATGGCTACACCTTC. The full variable domain, with the rest looked up from reference TRBV5-1 and TRBJ1-2, is KAGVTQTPRYLIKTRGQQVTLSCSPISGHRSVSWYQQTPGQGLQFLFEYFSETQRNKGNFPGRFSGRQFSNSRSEMNVSTLELGDSALYLCASSPGQGANYGYTFGSGTRLTVV.

This chain connects TRBV12-3 or TRBV12-4 to TRBJ1-5; D is uncertain. CDR3 size: 13 residues. Between the trimmed V and J ends, which lost 3 bases and 0 bases, there was a span of 3 bases. The CDR3 DNA follows: TGTGCCAGCAGTTTTAGTAGCAATCAGCCCCAGCATTTT. Translating it yields CASSFSSNQPQHF.

This CDR3 reads CSASVGSRTTEAFF. As DNA, the CDR3 is TGCAGTGCTAGTGTAGGTAGCCGGACCACTGAAGCTTTCTTT. This chain uses TRBV20-1 with TRBJ1-1; D ambiguous. V lost 3 bases to trimming and J lost 4 bases, with 15 bases between them. CDR1 and CDR2 (germline): DFQATT, SNEGSKA (reference sequence). The CDR3 extends over 14 amino acids.

V is TRBV7-9 and J is TRBJ1-1; TRBD1 matches 8 bases. The CDR3 has 16 residues. With V trimmed by 5 bases and J by 4 bases, 12 bases remained unmatched. Germline V gene sequence: CDR1 SEHNR, CDR2 FQNEAQ (reference sequence). The CDR3 nucleotides are TGTGCCAGCAGCCTAAAATGGACAGGGACGGGCACTGAAGCTTTCTTT. Its translation is CASSLKWTGTGTEAFF.

This chain links TRBV19 with TRBJ1-1, with 7 bases that match TRBD1. The CDR3 sequence is 16 residues long. V was clipped by 10 bases and J by 0 bases; unmatched bases: 14. The germline V gene encodes CDR1 LNHDA and CDR2 SQIVND (reference sequence). The CDR3: CATSIIGGRVNTEAFF. The CDR3 DNA sequence: TGTGCCACTTCAATTATAGGGGGCAGGGTGAACACTGAAGCTTTCTTT.

The V gene is TRBV5-4, the J gene TRBJ1-2; D call uncertain. This CDR3 is 14 amino acids long. Between the trimmed V and J ends, which lost 0 bases and 5 bases, there was a span of 11 bases. Germline V gene sequence: CDR1 SGHNT, CDR2 YYREEE (reference sequence). The CDR3 sequence: CASSLGRVGYGYTF. In nucleotides, the CDR3 is TGTGCCAGCAGCTTGGGACGTGTGGGGTATGGCTACACCTTC.

The J gene is TRBJ1-4, the V gene TRBV5-4, with 7 bases that match TRBD1. Losses at the gene ends were 1 base for V and 8 bases for J; bases not matched to a gene: 8. Per germline, CDR1 SGHNT and CDR2 YYREEE (reference sequence). This CDR3 has 15 amino acids. The CDR3 DNA is TGTGCCAGCAGCTTGAGGGGGCAGGGAAGGGAAAAACTGTTTTTT. Protein sequence: CASSLRGQGREKLFF.